The 9 T cell receptor beta chains given below trace back to one sample, sequenced in a study of breast tumors, draining lymph nodes, adjacent tissues. TCRdb processed the multiplex PCR reads anew with MiXCR; each CDR3 protein has one entry. The sample yields more than 200,000 distinct CDR3 sequences, roughly 32% seen once. Breast cancer patients provided tissue from their axillary draining lymph nodes. The source material was axillary lymph node tissue. The receptors originated from a female donor with breast cancer. Some clones in this sample may be carry-over from other donors' samples.

V and J are TRBV20-1 and TRBJ2-3, with D hard to call. This CDR3 region has 14 residues. Trimming took off 4 bases at V and 1 base at J, with 12 bases between the two ends. In germline, CDR1 is DFQATT, CDR2 SNEGSKA (reference sequence). The CDR3 loop is CSAITRWGTDTQYF. DNA of the CDR3: TGCAGTGCTATCACGAGGTGGGGCACAGATACGCAGTATTTT.

The chain links TRBV4-2 to TRBJ1-5; 8 bases are a match to TRBD1. This CDR3 has 17 residues. The V and J ends lost 3 bases and 0 bases, in that order; junction bases with no gene match: 7. Germline values: CDR1 LGHNA, CDR2 YNFKEQ. The CDR3 loop is CASSHGQGDYSNQPQHF. CDR3 coding DNA: TGTGCCAGCAGCCATGGACAGGGAGACTATAGCAATCAGCCCCAGCATTTT.

Ten or more counts support this clonotype. The V gene is TRBV6-6, the J gene TRBJ2-1, with D possibly matching TRBD2 (6 bases). CDR1 and CDR2 from the germline V gene are MNHNY and SVGAGI (reference sequence). This CDR3 region has 14 residues. The ends were cut back, 4 bases at V and 3 bases at J, with 10 bases in the middle. In nucleotides, the CDR3 is TGTGCCAGCAGTTTTCGACTAGACTACAATGAGCAGTTCTTC. Its protein product is CASSFRLDYNEQFF.

With respect to this clonotype: A single base separates this from a much larger clone, so it may be a read error. The V call is TRBV19, the J call TRBJ2-7, with 8 bases fitting TRBD2. From germline, CDR1 is LNHDA and CDR2 SQIVND (reference sequence). This CDR3 has 16 amino acids. The CDR3 sequence: CASSIGTRSSAYGQYF. The CDR3 nucleotides are TGTGCCAGTAGTATCGGGACTAGGTCTAGCGCCTACGGGCAGTACTTC.

This clonotype was found once. This chain connects TRBV11-2 to TRBJ1-5; D gene ambiguous. Germline V gene sequence: CDR1 SGHAT, CDR2 FQNNGV. This CDR3 contains 15 residues. The V and J ends lost 5 bases and 0 bases respectively, with 11 bases between them. CDR3 in amino acids: CASSLRTLSNQPQHF. DNA of the CDR3: TGTGCCAGCAGCCTACGGACCCTTAGCAATCAGCCCCAGCATTTT.

CDR3 residues: CASSFGTWGGSYNEQFF. CDR3 nucleotides: TGTGCCAGCAGCTTTGGGACGTGGGGGGGCTCCTACAATGAGCAGTTCTTC. This chain links TRBV7-9 with TRBJ2-1, with TRBD2 matching 7 bases. The V and J ends lost 3 bases and 0 bases, in that order; junction bases with no gene match: 8. This CDR3 has 17 residues. From germline, CDR1 is SEHNR and CDR2 FQNEAQ (reference sequence).

This clonotype appeared a few times. This may be a read error: a much more frequent sequence differs by one nucleotide. This chain uses TRBV6-6 with TRBJ2-7; 10 bases agree with TRBD2. V shed 6 bases and J 0 bases; nucleotides not matched to a gene: 17. CDR1 and CDR2 from the germline V gene are MNHNY and SVGAGI (reference sequence). The CDR3 totals 19 residues. Here the CDR3 reads CASSPPASGRALSSYEQYF. CDR3 coding DNA: TGTGCCAGCAGCCCCCCCGCCAGCGGGAGGGCCCTCAGCTCCTACGAGCAGTACTTC.

This clonotype occurred a few times. The conserved phenylalanine or tryptophan is not found at the CDR3 terminus, so this likely reflects a read error. The chain employs TRBV20-1 and TRBJ2-4, with D uncertain. Looked up from germline, CDR1 is DFQATT and CDR2 is SNEGSKA (reference sequence). V was clipped by 3 bases and J by 9 bases, with 6 bases between them. The length of the CDR3 is 10 residues. CDR3 coding DNA: TGCAGTGCTAGTACGGGCATTCAGTACTCC. Its translation is CSASTGIQYS.

J is TRBJ2-7 and V is TRBV7-8; 13 bases agree with TRBD2. The CDR3 length is 15 residues. Germline assignment: CDR1 SGHVS and CDR2 FQNEAQ. J gave up 4 bases and V 5 bases, and 5 bases lay outside the gene matches. The CDR3 DNA is TGTGCCAGCAGCCTACTAGCGGGAGGGCGGTACGAGCAGTACTTC. Translated: CASSLLAGGRYEQYF.